This TCR beta chain was recorded in a study of OX40 agonist ivuxolimab in advanced cancers. TCRdb keeps only in-frame clones here, not all; method: immunoSEQ multiplex PCR. The sample lists about 68,000 clones, approximately 89% seen once, with roughly 2% in the top ten. Study-level findings and limits: Normalized T-cell clonal expansion was also low in some nonresponders. The investigators did not determine what antigen specificity the expanded peripheral T cells had.

Turning to this clone: The antigen remains undetermined.

Trimming pared 0 bases from V and 1 base from J, leaving 7 bases between. Germline assignment: CDR1 SGDLS and CDR2 YYNGEE. CDR3 size: 14 residues. Patients were ruled out by autoimmune disease history or systemic immunosuppression. Patients had blood sampled at baseline and again on cycle 4 day 1 and cycle 7 day 1. The TCR originated in an adult with an advanced solid tumor such as melanoma, head and neck, liver or kidney cancer. This sequence joins TRBV9 and TRBJ1-1, with unresolved D. The sequencing here drew on CD4+ or CD8+ T cells sorted from blood, taken in a trial of the OX40 agonist ivuxolimab. CDR3 in amino acids: CASSVEAQNTEAFF. The CDR3, as DNA: TGTGCCAGCAGCGTAGAGGCGCAGAACACTGAAGCTTTCTTT.